A single sample gave rise to the 17 T cell receptor beta chains below, sequenced in a study of cytomegalovirus exposure and HLA in healthy donors. The PCR employed 60 Vbeta primers together with 13 Jbeta primers. Clones were read by immunoSEQ multiplex PCR, and TCRdb kept only the in-frame ones, dropping some. The sample carries 60,000 to 75,000 clones, 85% to 90% recorded once. Sequencing was carried out using PBMCs. All receptors derive from a female donor in good health and CMV-seronegative.

The V and J genes are TRBV2 and TRBJ2-1, with 7 bases matching TRBD1. The CDR3 runs to 12 residues. Germline V lookup: CDR1 SNHLY, CDR2 FYNNEI. J was trimmed by 12 bases and V by 5 bases; bases with no gene match: 7. CDR3 DNA: TGTGCCAGCAGTCCGACAGGGTTGTTGCAGTTCTTC. Encoded protein: CASSPTGLLQFF.

This rearrangement joins TRBV10-1 to TRBJ2-5, with a weak D call TRBD2 (6 bases). This CDR3 contains 16 residues. V shed 0 bases and J shed 1 base, with 12 bases lying between them. The germline CDR1 and CDR2 sequences are WNHNN and SYGVQD (reference sequence). In DNA, the CDR3 is TGCGCCAGCAGTGAGTCAGAGGAGGGAGGCCAAGAGACCCAGTACTTC. It specifies CASSESEEGGQETQYF.

This chain uses TRBV6-1 with TRBJ1-3; possible D gene TRBD1, 5 bases. CDR1 is MNHNS, CDR2 SASEGT, per germline. V was trimmed by 10 bases and J by 2 bases, leaving 9 bases between them. The CDR3 runs 12 residues. The CDR3 reads CATPGAGNTIYF. The CDR3 nucleotides read TGTGCCACGCCGGGGGCTGGAAACACCATATATTTT.

This clone appeared once. V usage is TRBV7-6 and J usage is TRBJ1-1; 7 bases align to TRBD1. Germline trimming cut 5 bases from V and 7 bases from J; bases unmatched to any gene: 10. This CDR3 is 14 amino acids long. Germline V CDR1 and CDR2: SGHVS, FNYEAQ. The CDR3 bases are TGTGCCAGCAGCCAAAGACAGGGCGTACGTGAAGCTTTCTTT. Translated, it gives CASSQRQGVREAFF. The full variable domain, with the rest looked up from reference TRBV7-6 and TRBJ1-1, is GAGVSQSPRYKVTKRGQDVALRCDPISGHVSLYWYRQALGQGPEFLTYFNYEAQQDKSGLPNDRFSAERPEGSISTLTIQRTEQRDSAMYRCASSQRQGVREAFFGQGTRLTVV.

The chain uses TRBV28 and TRBJ1-2, with a weak D call TRBD1 (5 bases). The V gene's germline CDR1 is MDHEN and CDR2 SYDVKM. V was cut by 7 bases and J by 5 bases, with 11 bases left in between. This CDR3 has 12 residues. Here the CDR3 reads CASTYGGYGYTF. The CDR3 nucleotides are TGTGCCAGCACCTACGGGGGGTATGGCTACACCTTC.

This chain joins TRBV28 and TRBJ2-7; 9 nucleotides agree with TRBD2. This CDR3 is 15 amino acids long. From germline, CDR1 is MDHEN and CDR2 SYDVKM. After removal of 1 base from V and 2 bases from J, the junction contained 3 bases not matched to a gene. CDR3 loop: CASSLFGLATYEQYF. The CDR3 bases are TGTGCCAGCAGTTTATTCGGACTAGCGACCTACGAGCAGTACTTC. The whole variable domain, filled in from reference TRBV28 and TRBJ2-7, reads DVKVTQSSRYLVKRTGEKVFLECVQDMDHENMFWYRQDPGLGLRLIYFSYDVKMKEKGDIPEGYSVSREKKERFSLILESASTNQTSMYLCASSLFGLATYEQYFGPGTRLTVT.

The chain couples TRBV10-3 to TRBJ1-2; no clear D gene. V gave up 0 bases and J gave up 4 bases, with 6 bases separating them. This CDR3 region has 13 residues. CDR1 ENHRY and CDR2 SYGVKD come from the germline V gene. In DNA, the CDR3 is TGTGCCATCAGTGAGTCCGCAGTCTATGGCTACACCTTC. Amino acids: CAISESAVYGYTF.

CDR3 loop: CAWSVRGGPTYNEQFF. CDR3 nucleotide sequence: TGTGCCTGGAGTGTACGAGGGGGCCCCACCTACAATGAGCAGTTCTTC. The chain carries TRBV30 and TRBJ2-1; 7 bases align to TRBD1. Germline values: CDR1 GTSNPN, CDR2 SVGIG (reference sequence). The CDR3 extends over 16 amino acids. V lost 0 bases to trimming and J lost 2 bases; unmatched junction nucleotides: 7.

The rearrangement joins TRBV19 to TRBJ1-5; D may be TRBD1 (5 bases). Trimming removed 7 bases at V and 4 bases at J, with 14 bases between. Germline V lookup: CDR1 LNHDA, CDR2 SQIVND (reference sequence). The CDR3 covers 14 residues. As DNA, the CDR3 is TGTGCCAGTACGACAACGGGGGGGAATCAGCCCCAGCATTTT. Amino acids: CASTTTGGNQPQHF.

V and J are TRBV9 and TRBJ2-7; no reliable D call. The CDR3 length is 12 residues. Trimming took off 0 bases at V and 2 bases at J, with 3 bases between the two ends. The germline gives CDR1 SGDLS, CDR2 YYNGEE. Here the CDR3 DNA reads TGTGCCAGCAGCGTAGACACCTACGAGCAGTACTTC. Its translation is CASSVDTYEQYF.

The chain links TRBV18 to TRBJ1-1; maybe TRBD1 (5 bases). The CDR3 spans 12 residues. Germline V gene lookup returns CDR1 KGHSH and CDR2 LQKENI. Trimming removed 3 bases from V and 3 bases from J, with 5 bases in between. The CDR3 spells CASSPRDTEAFF. The CDR3 nucleotides are TGTGCCAGCTCACCCAGGGACACTGAAGCTTTCTTT.

The chain combines TRBV6-1 with TRBJ1-2; D unresolved. From germline, CDR1 is MNHNS and CDR2 SASEGT. The CDR3 totals 13 residues. Trimming shortened V by 3 bases and J by 0 bases, and 5 bases separated the two germline ends. The CDR3 region is CASSDGPNYGYTF. The CDR3 DNA reads as TGTGCCAGCAGTGACGGTCCTAACTATGGCTACACCTTC.

This rearrangement joins TRBV4-2 to TRBJ1-2; TRBD1 aligns across 8 bases. After removal of 1 base from V and 2 bases from J, the junction contained 3 bases not matched to a gene. Germline values: CDR1 LGHNA, CDR2 YNFKEQ. This CDR3 contains 15 residues. CDR3 sequence reads: CASSQAGGVNYGYTF. For the CDR3, the DNA is TGTGCCAGCAGCCAAGCAGGGGGCGTGAACTATGGCTACACCTTC.

As to this clone: Germline is not matched at one junction end, which may reflect a read error. The J gene is TRBJ2-2, the V gene TRBV7-9, with 11 bases that match TRBD2. The CDR3 has 16 amino acids. CDR1 is SEHNR, CDR2 FQNEAQ, per germline (reference sequence). CDR3 amino acids: CSSSPTSGRHTGELFF. The CDR3, as DNA: TGTTCCAGCAGCCCAACTAGCGGGAGACACACCGGGGAGCTGTTTTTT.

This chain links TRBV2 with TRBJ2-7; D perhaps matches TRBD1 (6 bases). Germline loops: CDR1 SNHLY, CDR2 FYNNEI. The CDR3 consists of 16 residues. V lost 6 bases and J lost 1, with 19 bases in between. CDR3 residues: CASRVDRKGASYEQYF. CDR3 nucleotide sequence: TGTGCCAGCAGAGTGGACAGAAAAGGGGCGTCCTACGAGCAGTACTTC.

This clone was recorded only once. V usage is TRBV6-4 and J usage is TRBJ2-6; TRBD2 matches at 8 bases. V gave up 2 bases and J gave up 0 bases; unmatched junction bases: 3. The V gene's germline CDR1 is MRHNA and CDR2 SNTAGT. The CDR3 has 17 amino acids. CDR3 nucleotide sequence: TGTGCCAGCAGTGACGCTGCGGGGGGCTCTGGGGCCAACGTCCTGACTTTC. Translating gives CASSDAAGGSGANVLTF.

This clone was seen a handful of times. The CDR3 region has the DNA TGTGCCAGCAGCCCAGCTGGAGCGGGGAACACCGGGGAGCTGTTTTTT. This gives the protein CASSPAGAGNTGELFF. The genes are TRBV9 and TRBJ2-2; maybe TRBD2 (6 bases). The CDR3 is made up of 16 amino acids. The germline V gene encodes CDR1 SGDLS and CDR2 YYNGEE. V lost 4 bases and J 1 base, leaving 14 bases between the germline ends.